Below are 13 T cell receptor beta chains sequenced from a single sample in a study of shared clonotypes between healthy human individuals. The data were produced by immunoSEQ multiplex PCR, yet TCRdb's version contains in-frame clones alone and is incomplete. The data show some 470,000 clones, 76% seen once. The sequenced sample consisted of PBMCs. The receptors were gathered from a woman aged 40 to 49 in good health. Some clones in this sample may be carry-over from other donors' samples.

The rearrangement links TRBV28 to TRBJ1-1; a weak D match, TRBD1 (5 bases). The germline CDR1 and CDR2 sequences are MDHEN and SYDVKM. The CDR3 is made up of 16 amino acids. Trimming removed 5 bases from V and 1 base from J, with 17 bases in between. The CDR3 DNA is TGTGCCAGCAGTCCTCGACGGGGACGAAGGAACACTGAAGCTTTCTTT. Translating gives CASSPRRGRRNTEAFF.

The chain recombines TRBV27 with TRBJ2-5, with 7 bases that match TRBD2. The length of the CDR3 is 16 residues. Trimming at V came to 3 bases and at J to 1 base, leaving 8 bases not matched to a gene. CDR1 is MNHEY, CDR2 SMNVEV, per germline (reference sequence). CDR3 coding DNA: TGTGCCAGCAGTTTTAAGACTAGCCGGGGCCAAGAGACCCAGTACTTC. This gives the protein CASSFKTSRGQETQYF.

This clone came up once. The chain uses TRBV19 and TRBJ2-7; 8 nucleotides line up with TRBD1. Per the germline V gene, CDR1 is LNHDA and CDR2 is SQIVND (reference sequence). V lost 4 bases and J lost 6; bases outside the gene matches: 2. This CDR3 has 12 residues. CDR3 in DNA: TGTGCCAGTAGTAACAGGGGGTGCGAGCAGTACTTC. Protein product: CASSNRGCEQYF. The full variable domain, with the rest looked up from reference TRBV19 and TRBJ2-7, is DGGITQSPKYLFRKEGQNVTLSCEQNLNHDAMYWYRQDPGQGLRLIYYSQIVNDFQKGDIAEGYSVSREKKESFPLTVTSAQKNPTAFYLCASSNRGCEQYFGPGTRLTVT.

This chain's CDR3 is CARLSKAARGDTQYF. The CDR3 region has the DNA TGTGCCAGACTTTCGAAGGCGGCACGGGGAGATACGCAGTATTTT. This chain uses TRBV9 with TRBJ2-3; tentatively, D is TRBD2 (5 bases). Germline lookup yields CDR1 SGDLS and CDR2 YYNGEE. Deletions cut 8 bases from V and 5 bases from J, with 21 bases between. The CDR3 spans 15 residues.

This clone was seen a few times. CDR3: CASSVGQTDSYNEQFF. In DNA, the CDR3 is TGTGCCAGCAGCGTAGGACAGACTGACTCCTACAATGAGCAGTTCTTC. The rearrangement uses TRBV9 and TRBJ2-1; perhaps TRBD1 as D (5 bases). Deletions cut 0 bases from V and 0 bases from J, with 10 bases between. The CDR3 runs 16 residues. Per germline, CDR1 SGDLS and CDR2 YYNGEE.

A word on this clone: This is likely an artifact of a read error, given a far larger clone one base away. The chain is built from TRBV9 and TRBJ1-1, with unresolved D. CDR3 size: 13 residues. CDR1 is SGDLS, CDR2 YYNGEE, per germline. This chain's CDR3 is CAGSVGSGTEAFF. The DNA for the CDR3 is TGTGCCGGCAGCGTAGGATCGGGGACTGAAGCTTTCTTT.

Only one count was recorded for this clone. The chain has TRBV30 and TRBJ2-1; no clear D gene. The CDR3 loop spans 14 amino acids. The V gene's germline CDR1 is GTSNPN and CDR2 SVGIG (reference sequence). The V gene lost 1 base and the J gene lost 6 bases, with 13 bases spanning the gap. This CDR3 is CAWSGWQSPNEQFF. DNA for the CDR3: TGTGCCTGGAGTGGGTGGCAGTCCCCCAATGAGCAGTTCTTC.

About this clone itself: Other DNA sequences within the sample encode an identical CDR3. DNA for the CDR3: TGTGCCAGCTCACCGGGGCAGGGGGCTGACTATGGCTACACCTTC. It specifies CASSPGQGADYGYTF. The rearrangement links TRBV18 to TRBJ1-2, with 8 bases that match TRBD1. J gave up 3 bases and V 3 bases, and 6 bases lay outside the gene matches. The CDR3 totals 15 residues. Germline V lookup: CDR1 KGHSH, CDR2 LQKENI.

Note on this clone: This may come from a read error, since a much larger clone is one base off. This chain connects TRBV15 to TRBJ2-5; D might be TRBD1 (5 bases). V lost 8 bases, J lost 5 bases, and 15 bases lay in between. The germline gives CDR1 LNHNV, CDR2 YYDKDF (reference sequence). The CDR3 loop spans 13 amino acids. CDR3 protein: CATGQGAWETQYF. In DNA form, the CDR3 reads TGTGCCACCGGCCAAGGGGCGTGGGAGACCCAGTACTTC.

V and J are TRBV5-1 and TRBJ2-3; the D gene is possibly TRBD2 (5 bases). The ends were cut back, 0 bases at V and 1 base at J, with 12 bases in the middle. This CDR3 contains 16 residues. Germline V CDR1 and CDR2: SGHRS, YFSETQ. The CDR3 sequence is CASSLEPSSRTDTQYF. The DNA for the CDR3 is TGCGCCAGCAGCTTGGAGCCTAGCAGCCGCACAGATACGCAGTATTTT.

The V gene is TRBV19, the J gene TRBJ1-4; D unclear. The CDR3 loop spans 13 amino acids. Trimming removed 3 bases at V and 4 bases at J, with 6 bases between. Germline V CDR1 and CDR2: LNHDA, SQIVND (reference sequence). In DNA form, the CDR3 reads TGTGCCAGTAGTATGGCCTATAATGAAAAACTGTTTTTT. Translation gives CASSMAYNEKLFF. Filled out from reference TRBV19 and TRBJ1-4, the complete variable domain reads DGGITQSPKYLFRKEGQNVTLSCEQNLNHDAMYWYRQDPGQGLRLIYYSQIVNDFQKGDIAEGYSVSREKKESFPLTVTSAQKNPTAFYLCASSMAYNEKLFFGSGTQLSVL.

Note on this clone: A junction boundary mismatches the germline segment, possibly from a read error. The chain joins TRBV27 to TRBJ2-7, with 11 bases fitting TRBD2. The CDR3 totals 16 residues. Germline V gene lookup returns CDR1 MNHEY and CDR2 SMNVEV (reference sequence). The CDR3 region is CASSFLAGGLSYGQYF. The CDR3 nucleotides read TGTGCCAGCAGTTTCCTAGCGGGAGGTCTCTCCTACGGGCAGTACTTC.

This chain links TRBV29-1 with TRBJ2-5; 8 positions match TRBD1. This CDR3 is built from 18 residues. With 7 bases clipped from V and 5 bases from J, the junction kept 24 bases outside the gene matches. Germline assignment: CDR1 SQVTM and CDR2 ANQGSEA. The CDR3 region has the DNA TGCAGCGCTCGACGATCACAGACAGGGGTGGAGGACGGGGAGACCCAGTACTTC. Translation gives CSARRSQTGVEDGETQYF. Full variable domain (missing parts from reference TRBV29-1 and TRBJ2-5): SAVISQKPSRDICQRGTSLTIQCQVDSQVTMMFWYRQQPGQSLTLIATANQGSEATYESGFVIDKFPISRPNLTFSTLTVSNMSPEDSSIYLCSARRSQTGVEDGETQYFGPGTRLLVL.